Included here is one TCR beta chain sequence, with context. Its antigen remains unknown. The CDR3 is 16 residues long. V was pared by 7 bases and J by 4 bases, with 12 bases of the junction left unmatched. Germline V gives CDR1 MNHNY, CDR2 SVGAGI (reference sequence). These data originate in a study of T cell responses to AZD1222 COVID-19 vaccine. Profiling relied on immunoSEQ multiplex PCR, and the TCRdb table lists in-frame clones only, not all of them. The table lists about 150,000 clones, over 80% of them singletons. Findings of the study overall: Sampling that yielded the repertoires occurred only after the peak T cell response.

The source was peripheral blood, collected 28 days after the second AZD1222 dose. The receptor comes from an adult who received the AZD1222 COVID-19 vaccine. This sequence joins TRBV6-6 and TRBJ2-7, with 11 bases matching TRBD1. As DNA, the CDR3 is TGTGCCAGCACCCGTGCCGGACAGGGGGCTAGGTACGAGCAGTACTTC. This sequence encodes CASTRAGQGARYEQYF.